The 13 T cell receptor beta chains given below trace back to one sample, sequenced in a study of cytomegalovirus exposure and HLA in healthy donors. The PCR ran on 60 Vbeta and 13 Jbeta primers. Here immunoSEQ multiplex PCR was the method, and the copy in TCRdb shows in-frame clones only, minus some. Of about 180,000 clones in the sample, roughly 75% were seen once. The specimen sequenced was PBMCs. The receptors shown here come from a man aged 35 to 55 in good health and CMV-seronegative.

In this sample, this clone turned up once. A read error may produce the germline difference seen at one junction end. The V and J genes are TRBV5-6 and TRBJ2-7, with a tentative D call TRBD1 (7 bases). In germline, CDR1 is SGHDT, CDR2 YYEEEE. The CDR3 has 14 amino acids. CDR3 sequence reads: CASRLAGGTYEQYF. The DNA for the CDR3 is TGTGCCAGCAGATTGGCAGGGGGGACCTACGAGCAGTACTTC.

The rearrangement joins TRBV10-2 to TRBJ2-2, with 11 bases lining up with TRBD1. CDR3 length: 17 amino acids. V was clipped by 2 bases and J by 7 bases; unmatched bases: 9. Germline lookup yields CDR1 WSHSY and CDR2 SAAADI. In nucleotides, the CDR3 is TGCGCCAGCAGTGAGAGGGACAGGGGGATACGGGGCGGGGAGCTGTTTTTT. Translation gives CASSERDRGIRGGELFF.

For this clone: Relative to the germline gene, one junction end is altered; a read error may explain this. Other DNA sequences from this sample encode an identical CDR3 as well. V is TRBV11-1 and J is TRBJ2-7; 11 bases agree with TRBD1. Germline-derived CDR1 and CDR2 are SGHAT and FQDESV (reference sequence). The CDR3 is 14 amino acids. This CDR3 reads CASSLDRGLYEQYF. CDR3 coding DNA: TGCGCCAGCAGCTTGGACAGGGGGCTCTACGAGCAGTACTTC.

The chain carries TRBV29-1 and TRBJ2-2, with D tentatively TRBD2 (6 bases). This CDR3 region has 13 residues. The germline V gene has CDR1 SQVTM and CDR2 ANQGSEA. Trimming pared 7 bases from V and 6 bases from J, leaving 15 bases between. Here the CDR3 reads CSAGTYNAGELFF. The DNA for the CDR3 is TGCAGCGCTGGGACTTATAACGCCGGGGAGCTGTTTTTT.

This chain connects TRBV7-2 to TRBJ1-1; no clear D gene. From germline, CDR1 is SGHTA and CDR2 FQGNSA. The ends were cut back, 7 bases at V and 2 bases at J, with 11 bases in the middle. The length of the CDR3 is 13 residues. CDR3 protein: CASTPTTNTEAFF. In DNA form, the CDR3 reads TGTGCCAGCACCCCGACAACTAACACTGAAGCTTTCTTT.

This chain uses TRBV10-3 with TRBJ2-1; TRBD2 matches 10 bases. Germline loops: CDR1 ENHRY, CDR2 SYGVKD. The J segment lost 12 bases and the V segment lost 0 bases, leaving 5 bases of the junction unmatched. This CDR3 contains 14 residues. The CDR3 spells CAISESEVAGGQFF. CDR3 in DNA: TGTGCCATCAGTGAGTCGGAGGTAGCGGGAGGGCAGTTCTTC.

The V and J genes are TRBV5-1 and TRBJ1-1; 12 bases map to TRBD1. V shed 4 bases, J shed 4 bases, and the junction held 8 bases outside the gene matches. The CDR3 covers 16 residues. Germline V lookup: CDR1 SGHRS, CDR2 YFSETQ. CDR3: CASSRGTGGLSTEAFF. CDR3 coding DNA: TGCGCCAGCAGCCGCGGGACAGGGGGCTTGAGCACTGAAGCTTTCTTT.

The gene calls are TRBV4-1 and TRBJ2-7; 11 nucleotides line up with TRBD2. The CDR3 sequence is 14 residues long. Germline values: CDR1 MGHRA, CDR2 YSYEKL. V was clipped by 2 bases and J by 7 bases; unmatched bases: 4. CDR3 amino acids: CASSQLAGGREQYF. The CDR3 coding sequence is TGCGCCAGCAGCCAACTAGCGGGAGGACGAGAGCAGTACTTC.

J is TRBJ2-1 and V is TRBV28; D might be TRBD2 (6 bases). This CDR3 comprises 13 residues. Germline V gene sequence: CDR1 MDHEN, CDR2 SYDVKM. Trimming shortened V by 2 bases and J by 7 bases, and 9 bases separated the two germline ends. CDR3 sequence (DNA): TGTGCCAGCAGTTTAAGCGGGCTAAATGAGCAGTTCTTC. Amino acid sequence: CASSLSGLNEQFF.

The chain recombines TRBV5-1 with TRBJ2-7, with TRBD2 matching 10 bases. Germline V gene data show CDR1 as SGHRS and CDR2 as YFSETQ. The CDR3 contains 15 residues. V gave up 0 bases and J gave up 2 bases; unmatched junction bases: 2. The CDR3 region has the DNA TGCGCCAGCAGCTTGGCTAGCGGGGGTACCTACGAGCAGTACTTC. The encoded protein is CASSLASGGTYEQYF. The whole variable domain, filled in from reference TRBV5-1 and TRBJ2-7, reads KAGVTQTPRYLIKTRGQQVTLSCSPISGHRSVSWYQQTPGQGLQFLFEYFSETQRNKGNFPGRFSGRQFSNSRSEMNVSTLELGDSALYLCASSLASGGTYEQYFGPGTRLTVT.

The gene calls are TRBV27 and TRBJ2-5; D is possibly TRBD1 (6 bases). The last part of the DNA fits TRBJ2-7 better; the J call may be wrong. The CDR3 has 14 amino acids. In germline, CDR1 is MNHEY, CDR2 SMNVEV (reference sequence). CDR3 amino acids: CASSSLGAGDEQYF. The DNA of the CDR3 is TGTGCCAGCAGTTCGCTAGGTGCAGGGGACGAGCAGTACTTC.

The chain has TRBV5-8 and TRBJ1-5; TRBD1 agrees at 10 bases. The CDR3 has 15 residues. Germline V CDR1 and CDR2: SGHTS, YDEGEE. V dropped 4 bases and J dropped 6; count of bases not matched to a gene: 7. The CDR3 bases are TGTGCCAGCAGCCCGGGGACAGGGGCTACTCAGCCCCAGCATTTT. It specifies CASSPGTGATQPQHF.

This chain connects TRBV5-6 to TRBJ1-3; 8 bases align to TRBD1. V lost 4 bases and J lost 7; bases outside the gene matches: 10. Germline values: CDR1 SGHDT, CDR2 YYEEEE. The CDR3 consists of 15 residues. CDR3 in amino acids: CASSGTTGALNTIYF. The CDR3 bases are TGTGCCAGCAGCGGGACGACAGGGGCGTTGAACACCATATATTTT.